This entry features one T cell receptor (beta chain) sequence. Clones were sequenced by immunoSEQ multiplex PCR, and TCRdb holds only the in-frame ones, with some missing. The data contain some 71,000 clones, approximately 80% of them singletons. These data come from a study of blood T cell repertoires in COVID-19. Across the study: T cells, B-cell-depleted T cells, or PBMCs provided the cDNA or gDNA that served as material.

This TCR came from a woman in her sixties or seventies with acute or convalescent COVID-19. Sample: peripheral blood.

DNA of the CDR3: TGTGCCAGTAGTGAAGCCGGGGGGGGCAGCGCGACACCCCTCCACTTT. It specifies CASSEAGGGSATPLHF. This sequence joins TRBV19 and TRBJ1-6; perhaps TRBD1 as D (6 bases). The CDR3 runs 16 residues. The V end lost 5 bases, the J end lost 11 bases, and 22 bases lay between the germline ends. Germline assignment: CDR1 LNHDA and CDR2 SQIVND (reference sequence).